The rows below give T cell receptor beta chains drawn from one sample of a study of blood T cells in healthy people across ages. MiXCR was run by TCRdb on the 5' RACE reads, yielding one entry per CDR3 protein. The table records 600,000 or so distinct CDR3 sequences, under 55% of them present only once. What was sequenced was blood. The receptors here all came from a man aged 80 or over in good health. Both conserved end residues are part of each CDR3. The D gene is left open where the match is weak. Size tells how often a clone was seen (once, few, many) or the class of an expanded clone, and some rows leave it out.

V: TRBV5-1; J: TRBJ2-1; D: .; size: .; CDR3: CASRLDSGSYNEQFF; DNA: TGCGCCAGCAGGTTGGATAGCGGCTCCTACAATGAGCAGTTCTTC
V: TRBV4-2; J: TRBJ2-7; D: .; size: .; CDR3: CASSHDSLDSTLYEQYF; DNA: TGTGCCAGCAGCCACGACAGCCTCGACAGTACTCTCTACGAGCAGTACTTC
V: TRBV12-3/TRBV12-4; J: TRBJ1-5; D: .; size: .; CDR3: CASSLGGWDQPQHF; DNA: TGTGCCAGCAGTTTGGGAGGGTGGGATCAGCCCCAGCATTTT
V: TRBV6-2/TRBV6-3; J: TRBJ2-7; D: TRBD2; size: .; CDR3: CTSSYAYSGRAANEQYF; DNA: TGTACCAGCAGTTACGCGTATAGCGGGAGGGCCGCTAATGAGCAGTACTTC
V: TRBV4-2; J: TRBJ2-7; D: TRBD2; size: once; CDR3: CASSLFGTSGYEQYF; DNA: TGTGCCAGCAGCCTGTTCGGGACTAGCGGCTACGAGCAGTACTTC
V: TRBV30; J: TRBJ1-5; D: .; size: .; CDR3: CAWESRDHKDQPQHF; DNA: TGTGCCTGGGAGTCCCGGGACCACAAGGATCAGCCCCAGCATTTT
V: TRBV10-3; J: TRBJ2-1; D: .; size: .; CDR3: CAISEDIRQETQFF; DNA: TGTGCCATCAGTGAAGATATTCGGCAAGAGACCCAGTTCTTC
V: TRBV20-1; J: TRBJ1-4; D: .; size: .; CDR3: CSARDRAPEGEKLFF; DNA: TGCAGTGCTAGAGATCGAGCACCCGAGGGGGAAAAACTGTTTTTT
V: TRBV5-5; J: TRBJ2-3; D: .; size: .; CDR3: CASSLELRTDTQYF; DNA: TGTGCCAGCAGCTTAGAACTACGCACAGATACGCAGTATTTT
V: TRBV12-3/TRBV12-4; J: TRBJ1-1; D: TRBD1; size: .; CDR3: CASTPTGTRSFF; DNA: TGTGCCAGCACCCCGACAGGGACCCGATCTTTCTTT
V: TRBV15; J: TRBJ1-2; D: .; size: .; CDR3: CATSRQGNGYTF; DNA: TGTGCCACCAGCAGACAGGGTAATGGCTACACCTTC
V: TRBV7-3; J: TRBJ1-2; D: TRBD1; size: .; CDR3: CASSSTGDEGYTF; DNA: TGTGCCAGCAGCTCGACAGGGGACGAAGGCTACACCTTC
V: TRBV27; J: TRBJ2-3; D: TRBD1; size: .; CDR3: CASSLSQARTGGTDTQYF; DNA: TGTGCCAGCAGTTTATCGCAGGCCCGAACAGGGGGCACAGATACGCAGTATTTT
V: TRBV20-1; J: TRBJ2-5; D: TRBD2; size: .; CDR3: CSATRTSGQQTQYF; DNA: TGCAGTGCTACCAGGACTAGCGGTCAGCAGACCCAGTACTTC
V: TRBV7-2; J: TRBJ2-5; D: TRBD2; size: .; CDR3: CASSLVSSGPQETQYF; DNA: TGTGCCAGCAGCTTAGTGTCTAGCGGACCCCAGGAGACCCAGTACTTC
V: TRBV20-1; J: TRBJ2-7; D: TRBD1; size: .; CDR3: CSARDGGQSSYEQYF; DNA: TGCAGTGCTAGAGATGGGGGACAGAGCTCCTACGAGCAGTACTTC
V: TRBV10-3; J: TRBJ2-3; D: TRBD2; size: .; CDR3: CAIREGGGTDTQYF; DNA: TGTGCCATCAGGGAGGGAGGGGGCACAGATACGCAGTATTTT
V: TRBV27; J: TRBJ1-1; D: .; size: .; CDR3: CASSLSPPRNTEAFF; DNA: TGTGCCAGCAGTTTATCGCCCCCCCGGAACACTGAAGCTTTCTTT
V: TRBV25-1; J: TRBJ2-5; D: .; size: .; CDR3: CASSEPEGVETQYF; DNA: TGTGCCAGCAGTGAGCCCGAGGGAGTGGAGACCCAGTACTTC
V: TRBV6-2/TRBV6-3; J: TRBJ2-5; D: TRBD2; size: .; CDR3: CASSLSHGGGQETQYF; DNA: TGTGCCAGCAGCCTGTCCCATGGCGGGGGTCAAGAGACCCAGTACTTC
V: TRBV3-1; J: TRBJ2-1; D: .; size: .; CDR3: CASSQGVGVNEQFF; DNA: TGTGCCAGCAGCCAAGGTGTGGGGGTCAATGAGCAGTTCTTC
V: TRBV20-1; J: TRBJ2-3; D: .; size: .; CDR3: CSARERAVNTQYF; DNA: TGCAGTGCTAGAGAGAGGGCGGTAAATACGCAGTATTTT
V: TRBV27; J: TRBJ2-7; D: .; size: few; CDR3: CASSLRDGEQYF; DNA: TGTGCCAGCTCTCTCAGGGACGGCGAGCAGTACTTC
V: TRBV20-1; J: TRBJ1-4; D: TRBD1; size: .; CDR3: CSAGDRGRGKLFF; DNA: TGCAGTGCGGGGGACAGGGGGCGCGGGAAACTGTTTTTT
V: TRBV6-6; J: TRBJ2-1; D: TRBD2; size: .; CDR3: CASRNSGGGSYNEQFF; DNA: TGTGCCAGCAGAAATAGCGGGGGGGGAAGTTACAATGAGCAGTTCTTC
V: TRBV5-1; J: TRBJ2-1; D: TRBD2; size: .; CDR3: CASSLAPAGGLNEQFF; DNA: TGCGCCAGCAGCTTGGCCCCAGCGGGGGGGTTGAATGAGCAGTTCTTC
V: TRBV20-1; J: TRBJ1-6; D: TRBD1; size: few; CDR3: CSAGTGNYNSPLHF; DNA: TGCAGTGCTGGGACAGGGAACTATAATTCACCCCTCCACTTT
V: TRBV11-2; J: TRBJ1-5; D: .; size: .; CDR3: CASSLTGSGNQPQHF; DNA: TGTGCCAGCAGCTTAACGGGGTCGGGCAATCAGCCCCAGCATTTT
V: TRBV5-1; J: TRBJ1-2; D: TRBD1; size: .; CDR3: CASSYGTGIVGYTF; DNA: TGCGCCAGCAGCTACGGGACAGGGATAGTAGGCTACACCTTC
V: TRBV7-6; J: TRBJ2-7; D: TRBD2; size: .; CDR3: CASSLARGISYEQYF; DNA: TGTGCCAGCAGCTTAGCGCGGGGGATTTCCTACGAGCAGTACTTC
V: TRBV20-1; J: TRBJ2-7; D: TRBD2; size: .; CDR3: CSARGLADHEQYF; DNA: TGCAGTGCTAGAGGGCTAGCGGACCACGAGCAGTACTTC
V: TRBV6-2/TRBV6-3; J: TRBJ2-7; D: TRBD1; size: .; CDR3: CASSYGTGIYEQYF; DNA: TGTGCCAGCAGTTACGGGACAGGAATTTACGAGCAGTACTTC
V: TRBV6-1; J: TRBJ1-2; D: .; size: .; CDR3: CASIPAANYGYTF; DNA: TGTGCCAGCATCCCGGCGGCTAACTATGGCTACACCTTC
V: TRBV10-3; J: TRBJ2-1; D: .; size: .; CDR3: CASWDGGLHNEQFF; DNA: TGTGCCAGCTGGGACGGCGGCCTACACAATGAGCAGTTCTTC
V: TRBV4-1; J: TRBJ2-7; D: TRBD2; size: many; CDR3: CASSHAGTSGGSYEQYF; DNA: TGCGCCAGCAGCCATGCCGGGACTAGCGGGGGATCCTACGAGCAGTACTTC
V: TRBV7-9; J: TRBJ2-5; D: .; size: .; CDR3: CASTPRAGHEQYF; DNA: TGTGCCAGCACCCCGAGGGCGGGTCATGAGCAGTACTTC
V: TRBV2; J: TRBJ2-3; D: .; size: .; CDR3: CASSEIQTDTQYF; DNA: TGTGCCAGCAGTGAAATTCAGACAGATACGCAGTATTTT
V: TRBV5-6; J: TRBJ2-1; D: TRBD2; size: few; CDR3: CASRPTGTSGYNEQFF; DNA: TGTGCCAGCAGACCCACCGGGACTAGCGGCTACAATGAGCAGTTCTTC
V: TRBV7-3; J: TRBJ2-1; D: TRBD2; size: .; CDR3: CASSSGLAGVRAGEQFF; DNA: TGTGCCAGCAGCTCCGGACTAGCGGGAGTCCGGGCTGGTGAGCAGTTCTTC
V: TRBV24-1; J: TRBJ2-3; D: .; size: .; CDR3: CATSDEGAAVPDTQYF; DNA: TGTGCCACCAGTGATGAGGGTGCAGCGGTTCCAGATACGCAGTATTTT
V: TRBV7-3; J: TRBJ2-5; D: .; size: once; CDR3: CAGSWGGDRETQYF; DNA: TGTGCCGGCAGCTGGGGCGGAGACCGGGAGACCCAGTACTTC
V: TRBV5-1; J: TRBJ2-6; D: .; size: .; CDR3: CASSFSEATSGANVLTF; DNA: TGCGCCAGCAGCTTTTCCGAGGCGACCTCTGGGGCCAACGTCCTGACTTTC
V: TRBV28; J: TRBJ2-1; D: TRBD1; size: .; CDR3: CASSAGTGPSNEQFF; DNA: TGTGCCAGCAGTGCGGGGACAGGACCCTCCAATGAGCAGTTCTTC
V: TRBV20-1; J: TRBJ1-4; D: TRBD1; size: .; CDR3: CSAKGTGTENNEKLFF; DNA: TGCAGTGCCAAAGGAACCGGGACAGAAAATAATGAAAAACTGTTTTTT
V: TRBV20-1; J: TRBJ2-5; D: TRBD2; size: .; CDR3: CSARNSGRGETQYF; DNA: TGCAGTGCCAGAAATAGCGGGAGAGGTGAGACCCAGTACTTC
V: TRBV5-1; J: TRBJ1-1; D: .; size: few; CDR3: CASSSPAGPGPLEAFF; DNA: TGCGCCAGCAGCTCACCGGCAGGGCCTGGACCTCTTGAAGCTTTCTTT
V: TRBV10-3; J: TRBJ2-2; D: .; size: .; CDR3: CAISEFDRGTGELFF; DNA: TGTGCCATCAGTGAGTTCGACAGAGGCACCGGGGAGCTGTTTTTT
V: TRBV6-2/TRBV6-3; J: TRBJ2-7; D: .; size: .; CDR3: CASSSSPYEQYF; DNA: TGTGCCAGCAGTTCCAGCCCGTACGAGCAGTACTTC
V: TRBV12-3/TRBV12-4; J: TRBJ2-7; D: TRBD2; size: .; CDR3: CASRFRGSAPYEQYF; DNA: TGTGCCAGCAGGTTCCGCGGGAGCGCCCCCTACGAGCAGTACTTC
V: TRBV20-1; J: TRBJ2-1; D: .; size: .; CDR3: CSGSRGGGGNEQFF; DNA: TGCAGTGGGAGCCGAGGGGGGGGCGGGAATGAGCAGTTCTTC
V: TRBV7-2; J: TRBJ2-3; D: TRBD2; size: .; CDR3: CASSSGGAADTQYF; DNA: TGTGCCAGCAGCTCCGGGGGGGCAGCAGATACGCAGTATTTT